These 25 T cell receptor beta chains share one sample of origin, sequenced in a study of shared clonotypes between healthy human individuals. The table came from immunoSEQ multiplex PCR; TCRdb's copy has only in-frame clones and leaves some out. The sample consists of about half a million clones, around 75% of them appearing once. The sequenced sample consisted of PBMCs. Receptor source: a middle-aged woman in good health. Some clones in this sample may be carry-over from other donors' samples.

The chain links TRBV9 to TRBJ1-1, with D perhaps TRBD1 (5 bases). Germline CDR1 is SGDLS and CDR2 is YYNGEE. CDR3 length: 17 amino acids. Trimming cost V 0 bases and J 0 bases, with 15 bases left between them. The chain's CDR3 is CASSVAGAGSVNTEAFF. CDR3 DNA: TGTGCCAGCAGCGTAGCTGGCGCAGGGTCTGTGAACACTGAAGCTTTCTTT.

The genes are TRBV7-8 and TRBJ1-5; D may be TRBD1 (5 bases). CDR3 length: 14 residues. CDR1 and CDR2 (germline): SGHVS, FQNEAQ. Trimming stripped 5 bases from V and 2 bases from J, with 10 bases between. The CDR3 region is CASSLGTGNQPQHF. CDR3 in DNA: TGTGCCAGCAGCCTTGGGACGGGCAATCAGCCCCAGCATTTT.

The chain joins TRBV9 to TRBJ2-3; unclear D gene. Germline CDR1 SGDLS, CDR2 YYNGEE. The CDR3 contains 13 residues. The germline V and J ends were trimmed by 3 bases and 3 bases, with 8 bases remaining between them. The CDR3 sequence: CASSGGWTDTQYF. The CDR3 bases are TGTGCCAGCAGCGGGGGTTGGACAGATACGCAGTATTTT.

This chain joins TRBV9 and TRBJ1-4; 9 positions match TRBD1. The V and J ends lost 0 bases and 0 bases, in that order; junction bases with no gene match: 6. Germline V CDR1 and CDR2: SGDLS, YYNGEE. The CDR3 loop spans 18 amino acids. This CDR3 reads CASSVGGGQGSTNEKLFF. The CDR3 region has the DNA TGTGCCAGCAGCGTAGGAGGGGGACAGGGCTCAACTAATGAAAAACTGTTTTTT.

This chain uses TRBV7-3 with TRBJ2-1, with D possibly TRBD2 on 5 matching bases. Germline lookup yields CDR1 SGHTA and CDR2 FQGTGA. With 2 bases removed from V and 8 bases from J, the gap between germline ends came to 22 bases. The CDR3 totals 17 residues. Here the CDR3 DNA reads TGTGCCAGCAGCTTAGGGCCAAGGGCCAGTCCCGGGGATGAGCAGTTCTTC. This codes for CASSLGPRASPGDEQFF.

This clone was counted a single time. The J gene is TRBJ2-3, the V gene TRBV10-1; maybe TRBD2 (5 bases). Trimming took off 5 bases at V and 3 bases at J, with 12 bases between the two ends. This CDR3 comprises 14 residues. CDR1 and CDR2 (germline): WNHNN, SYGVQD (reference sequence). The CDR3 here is CASSTGDQTDTQYF. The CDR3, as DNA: TGCGCCAGCAGTACCGGGGATCAGACAGATACGCAGTATTTT.

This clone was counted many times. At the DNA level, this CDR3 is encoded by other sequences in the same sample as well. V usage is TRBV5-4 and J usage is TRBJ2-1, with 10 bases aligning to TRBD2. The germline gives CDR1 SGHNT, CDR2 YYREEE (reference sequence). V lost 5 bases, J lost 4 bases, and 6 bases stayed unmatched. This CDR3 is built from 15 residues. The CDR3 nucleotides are TGTGCCAGCAGAAAAGGGACTAGCGCGTACAATGAGCAGTTCTTC. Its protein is CASRKGTSAYNEQFF.

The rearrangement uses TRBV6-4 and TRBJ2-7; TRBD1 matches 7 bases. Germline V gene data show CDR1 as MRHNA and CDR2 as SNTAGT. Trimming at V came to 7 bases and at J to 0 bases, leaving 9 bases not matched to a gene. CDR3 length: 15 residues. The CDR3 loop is CASTARGSSSYEQYF. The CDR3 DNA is TGTGCCAGCACCGCCAGGGGGTCTTCCTCCTACGAGCAGTACTTC.

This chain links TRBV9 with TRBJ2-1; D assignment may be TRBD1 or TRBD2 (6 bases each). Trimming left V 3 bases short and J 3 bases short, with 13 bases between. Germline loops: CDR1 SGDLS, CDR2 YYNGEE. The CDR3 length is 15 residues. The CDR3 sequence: CASSGQAGLYNEQFF. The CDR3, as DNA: TGTGCCAGCAGCGGACAGGCGGGACTCTACAATGAGCAGTTCTTC.

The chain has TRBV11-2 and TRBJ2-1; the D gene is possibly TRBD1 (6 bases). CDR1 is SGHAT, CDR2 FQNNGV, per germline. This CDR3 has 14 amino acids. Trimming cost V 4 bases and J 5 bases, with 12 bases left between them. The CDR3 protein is CASSWTAANNEQFF. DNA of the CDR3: TGTGCCAGCAGCTGGACAGCCGCCAACAATGAGCAGTTCTTC.

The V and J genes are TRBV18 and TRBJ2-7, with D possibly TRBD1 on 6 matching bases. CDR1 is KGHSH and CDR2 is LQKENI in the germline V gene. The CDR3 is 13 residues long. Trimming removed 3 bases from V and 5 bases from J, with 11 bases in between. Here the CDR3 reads CASSPTGNHEQYF. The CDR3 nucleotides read TGTGCCAGCTCACCCACAGGGAATCACGAGCAGTACTTC.

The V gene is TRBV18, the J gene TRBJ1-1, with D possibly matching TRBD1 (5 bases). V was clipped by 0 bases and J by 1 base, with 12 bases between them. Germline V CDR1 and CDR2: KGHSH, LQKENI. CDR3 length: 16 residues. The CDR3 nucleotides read TGTGCCAGCTCACCACCAAGGCAGGGAGGGAACACTGAAGCTTTCTTT. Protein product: CASSPPRQGGNTEAFF.

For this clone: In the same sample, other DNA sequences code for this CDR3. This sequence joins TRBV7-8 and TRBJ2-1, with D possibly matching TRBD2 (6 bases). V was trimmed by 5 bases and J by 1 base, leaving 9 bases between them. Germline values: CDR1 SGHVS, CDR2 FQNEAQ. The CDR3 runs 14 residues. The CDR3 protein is CASSLRESYNEQFF. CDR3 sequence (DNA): TGTGCCAGCAGCCTACGGGAGTCCTACAATGAGCAGTTCTTC. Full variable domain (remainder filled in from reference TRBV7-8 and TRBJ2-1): GAGVSQSPRYKVAKRGQDVALRCDPISGHVSLFWYQQALGQGPEFLTYFQNEAQLDKSGLPSDRFFAERPEGSVSTLKIQRTQQEDSAVYLCASSLRESYNEQFFGPGTRLTVL.

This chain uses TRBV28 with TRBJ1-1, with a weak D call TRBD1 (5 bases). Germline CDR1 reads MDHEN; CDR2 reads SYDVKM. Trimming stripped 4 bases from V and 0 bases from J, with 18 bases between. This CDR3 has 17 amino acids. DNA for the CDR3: TGTGCCAGCAGTTCGCCGAAAACGGGCAGGGTGAACACTGAAGCTTTCTTT. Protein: CASSSPKTGRVNTEAFF. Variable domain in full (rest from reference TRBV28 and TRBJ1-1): DVKVTQSSRYLVKRTGEKVFLECVQDMDHENMFWYRQDPGLGLRLIYFSYDVKMKEKGDIPEGYSVSREKKERFSLILESASTNQTSMYLCASSSPKTGRVNTEAFFGQGTRLTVV.

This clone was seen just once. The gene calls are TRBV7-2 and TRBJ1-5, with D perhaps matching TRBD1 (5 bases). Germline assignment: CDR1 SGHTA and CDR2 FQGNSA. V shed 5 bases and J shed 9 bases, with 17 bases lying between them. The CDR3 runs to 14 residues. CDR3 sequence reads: CASSPQGQTGPQHF. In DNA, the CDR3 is TGTGCCAGCAGCCCACAAGGACAAACAGGGCCCCAGCATTTT.

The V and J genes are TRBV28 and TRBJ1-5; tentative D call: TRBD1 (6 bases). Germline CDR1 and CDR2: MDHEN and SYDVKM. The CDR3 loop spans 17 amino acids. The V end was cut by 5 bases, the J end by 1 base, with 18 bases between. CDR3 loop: CASSLPGLGHSNQPQHF. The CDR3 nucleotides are TGTGCCAGCAGTCTACCGGGGTTGGGACACAGCAATCAGCCCCAGCATTTT. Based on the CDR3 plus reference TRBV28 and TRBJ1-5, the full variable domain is DVKVTQSSRYLVKRTGEKVFLECVQDMDHENMFWYRQDPGLGLRLIYFSYDVKMKEKGDIPEGYSVSREKKERFSLILESASTNQTSMYLCASSLPGLGHSNQPQHFGDGTRLSIL.

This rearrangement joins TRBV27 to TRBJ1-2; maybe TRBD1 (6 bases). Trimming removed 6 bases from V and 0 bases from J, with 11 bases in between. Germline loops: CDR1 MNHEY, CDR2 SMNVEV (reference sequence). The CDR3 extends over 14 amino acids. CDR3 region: CASRKDSPNYGYTF. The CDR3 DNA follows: TGTGCCAGCAGGAAGGACAGCCCTAACTATGGCTACACCTTC.

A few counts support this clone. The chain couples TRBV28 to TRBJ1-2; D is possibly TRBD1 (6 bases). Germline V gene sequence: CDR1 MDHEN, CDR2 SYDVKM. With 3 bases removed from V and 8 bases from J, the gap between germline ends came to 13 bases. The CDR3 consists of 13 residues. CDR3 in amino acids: CASSFNAGVGYTF. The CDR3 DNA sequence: TGTGCCAGCAGTTTCAATGCAGGGGTCGGCTACACCTTC.

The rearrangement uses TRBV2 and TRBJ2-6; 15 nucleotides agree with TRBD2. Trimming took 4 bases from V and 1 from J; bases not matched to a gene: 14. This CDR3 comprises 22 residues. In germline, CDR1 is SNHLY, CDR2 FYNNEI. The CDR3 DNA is TGTGCCAGCAGTGCCCTCGGACTAGCGGGAGGGGGCCCCCCTTCTGGGGCCAACGTCCTGACTTTC. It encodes CASSALGLAGGGPPSGANVLTF.

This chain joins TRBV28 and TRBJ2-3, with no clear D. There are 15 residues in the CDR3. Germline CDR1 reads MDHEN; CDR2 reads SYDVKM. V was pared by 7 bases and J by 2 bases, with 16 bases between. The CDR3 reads CASIPSLEYTDTQYF. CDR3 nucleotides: TGTGCCAGCATTCCCTCGTTGGAATACACAGATACGCAGTATTTT.

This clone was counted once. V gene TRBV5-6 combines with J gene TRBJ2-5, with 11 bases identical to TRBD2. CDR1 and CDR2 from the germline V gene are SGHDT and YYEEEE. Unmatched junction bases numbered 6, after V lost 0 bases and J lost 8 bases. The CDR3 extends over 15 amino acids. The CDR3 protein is CASSLGLAGYETQYF. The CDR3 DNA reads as TGTGCCAGCAGCTTGGGACTAGCGGGATACGAAACCCAGTACTTC.

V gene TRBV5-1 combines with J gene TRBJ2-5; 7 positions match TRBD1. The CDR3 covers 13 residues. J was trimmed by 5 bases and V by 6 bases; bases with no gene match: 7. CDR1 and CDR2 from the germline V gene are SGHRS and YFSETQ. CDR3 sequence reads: CASTQGDSETQYF. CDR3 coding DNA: TGCGCCAGCACCCAGGGGGATAGTGAGACCCAGTACTTC.

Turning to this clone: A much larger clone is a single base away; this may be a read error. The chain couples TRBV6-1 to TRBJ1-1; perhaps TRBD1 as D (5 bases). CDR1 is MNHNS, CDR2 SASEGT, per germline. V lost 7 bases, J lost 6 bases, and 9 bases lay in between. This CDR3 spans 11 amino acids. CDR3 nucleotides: TGTGCCAGCACACTGGGGGCTGAAGCTTTCTTT. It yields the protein CASTLGAEAFF.

In nucleotides, the CDR3 is TGTGCCAGCAGTGATGCTGCGGGAGTAAGCTACGAGCAGTACTTC. Translating gives CASSDAAGVSYEQYF. This chain links TRBV2 with TRBJ2-7; 7 bases fit TRBD2. Germline CDR1 SNHLY, CDR2 FYNNEI. The V gene end was trimmed by 3 bases and the J gene end by 3 bases; junction bases not matched to a gene: 8. The CDR3 runs to 15 residues.

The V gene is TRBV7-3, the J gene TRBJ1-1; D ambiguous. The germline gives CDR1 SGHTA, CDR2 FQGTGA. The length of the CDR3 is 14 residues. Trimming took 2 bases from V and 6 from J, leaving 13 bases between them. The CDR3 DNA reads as TGTGCCAGCAGCTTACTGGGAGGCAGTGCTGAAGCTTTCTTT. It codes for CASSLLGGSAEAFF.